One sample yielded the 30 T cell receptor beta chains listed below, sequenced in a study of T cell changes during pregnancy in multiple sclerosis. The data were produced by immunoSEQ multiplex PCR, yet TCRdb's version contains in-frame clones alone and is incomplete. Of tens of thousands of clones listed, around 92% are singletons. The sample was peripheral blood, taken in the first trimester of pregnancy. The receptors shown here come from a female donor in good health, enrolled as a control in a pregnancy study.

The chain links TRBV5-8 to TRBJ1-1; D perhaps matches TRBD1 (5 bases). The CDR3 runs 14 residues. Trimming cost V 2 bases and J 4 bases, with 12 bases left between them. Germline loops: CDR1 SGHTS, CDR2 YDEGEE. DNA for the CDR3: TGTGCCAGCAGCTTCCAGGGTAAGAGCACTGAAGCTTTCTTT. This gives the protein CASSFQGKSTEAFF.

This chain joins TRBV28 and TRBJ2-2; D unclear. The V end was cut by 2 bases, the J end by 6 bases, with 7 bases between. This CDR3 has 13 residues. Germline assignment: CDR1 MDHEN and CDR2 SYDVKM. The CDR3 DNA follows: TGTGCCAGCAGTTTAGAGAGCGCCGGGGAGCTGTTTTTT. It yields the protein CASSLESAGELFF.

V and J are TRBV6-1 and TRBJ2-1, with 7 bases that match TRBD2. CDR1 MNHNS and CDR2 SASEGT come from the germline V gene. The CDR3 runs to 14 residues. J was trimmed by 0 bases and V by 7 bases; bases with no gene match: 3. The CDR3 protein is CASTGGSSYNEQFF. The CDR3 DNA sequence: TGTGCCAGCACAGGCGGGAGCTCCTACAATGAGCAGTTCTTC.

This clone was recorded once. The genes are TRBV29-1 and TRBJ1-1; 7 nucleotides line up with TRBD1. Germline V gene sequence: CDR1 SQVTM, CDR2 ANQGSEA. V shed 2 bases, J shed 1 base, and the junction held 7 bases outside the gene matches. The CDR3 covers 15 residues. CDR3 amino acids: CSVESRDRQNTEAFF. CDR3 coding DNA: TGCAGCGTTGAATCGCGGGACAGACAGAACACTGAAGCTTTCTTT.

The V gene is TRBV4-2, the J gene TRBJ2-1; tentative D call: TRBD2 (6 bases). The CDR3 consists of 15 residues. The V gene's germline CDR1 is LGHNA and CDR2 YNFKEQ. Trimming pared 0 bases from V and 6 bases from J, leaving 12 bases between. CDR3: CASSQDTLAPNEQFF. The CDR3 DNA is TGTGCCAGCAGCCAAGATACGCTAGCGCCCAATGAGCAGTTCTTC.

Here the CDR3 DNA reads TGTGCCAGCAGTTTATGGGACAGCAATTCACCCCTCCACTTT. Its protein is CASSLWDSNSPLHF. The chain has TRBV27 and TRBJ1-6; 7 nucleotides agree with TRBD1. The length of the CDR3 is 14 residues. Germline loops: CDR1 MNHEY, CDR2 SMNVEV (reference sequence). V was pared by 1 base and J by 7 bases, with 1 base of the junction left unmatched.

The chain joins TRBV7-2 to TRBJ1-1, with D uncertain. The CDR3 covers 13 residues. Germline values: CDR1 SGHTA, CDR2 FQGNSA. V was clipped by 3 bases and J by 1 base, with 6 bases between them. The CDR3 DNA sequence: TGTGCCAGCAGCTTTAGTCAGAACACTGAAGCTTTCTTT. It is translated as CASSFSQNTEAFF.

The chain uses TRBV30 and TRBJ1-4; maybe TRBD1 (6 bases). V gave up 5 bases and J gave up 4 bases, with 11 bases separating them. This CDR3 spans 13 amino acids. Germline CDR1 reads GTSNPN; CDR2 reads SVGIG (reference sequence). The CDR3 DNA reads TGTGCCTGGGGGACAATCCTTAATGAAAAACTGTTTTTT. Protein product: CAWGTILNEKLFF.

The chain links TRBV2 to TRBJ1-6; D not certain. The V and J ends lost 5 bases and 10 bases respectively, with 18 bases between them. Germline loops: CDR1 SNHLY, CDR2 FYNNEI. This CDR3 spans 15 amino acids. The CDR3 loop reads CASSPQFIIGSPLHF. DNA for the CDR3: TGTGCCAGCAGTCCCCAATTTATCATCGGGTCACCCCTCCACTTT.

This chain joins TRBV2 and TRBJ1-2; 7 bases are shared with TRBD1. CDR3 size: 12 residues. Germline V gene lookup returns CDR1 SNHLY and CDR2 FYNNEI. Trimming at V came to 8 bases and at J to 4 bases, leaving 4 bases not matched to a gene. The CDR3 is CASVGTAYGYTF. As DNA, the CDR3 is TGTGCCAGCGTGGGGACAGCCTATGGCTACACCTTC. The full variable domain, completed using reference TRBV2 and TRBJ1-2, is EPEVTQTPSHQVTQMGQEVILRCVPISNHLYFYWYRQILGQKVEFLVSFYNNEISEKSEIFDDQFSVERPDGSNFTLKIRSTKLEDSAMYFCASVGTAYGYTFGSGTRLTVV.

This rearrangement joins TRBV19 to TRBJ1-2; D is uncertain. V was cut by 2 bases and J by 3 bases, with 4 bases left in between. This CDR3 has 12 amino acids. Germline values: CDR1 LNHDA, CDR2 SQIVND (reference sequence). CDR3 loop: CASSISDYGYTF. The CDR3 DNA is TGTGCCAGTAGTATATCCGACTATGGCTACACCTTC. Full variable domain (rest looked up from reference TRBV19 and TRBJ1-2): DGGITQSPKYLFRKEGQNVTLSCEQNLNHDAMYWYRQDPGQGLRLIYYSQIVNDFQKGDIAEGYSVSREKKESFPLTVTSAQKNPTAFYLCASSISDYGYTFGSGTRLTVV.

The chain couples TRBV11-2 to TRBJ2-1; a possible D gene is TRBD1 (5 bases). The CDR3 runs to 14 residues. Germline lookup yields CDR1 SGHAT and CDR2 FQNNGV. V shed 5 bases and J shed 3 bases, with 11 bases lying between them. The CDR3, as DNA: TGTGCCAGCAGCCCCTTGACAGACTACAATGAGCAGTTCTTC. As protein: CASSPLTDYNEQFF.

The gene calls are TRBV5-1 and TRBJ2-3, with TRBD1 matching 12 bases. Germline trimming cut 5 bases from V and 5 bases from J; bases unmatched to any gene: 12. The CDR3 runs 17 residues. Germline V gene lookup returns CDR1 SGHRS and CDR2 YFSETQ. In DNA, the CDR3 is TGCGCCAGCAGAGACCGGGACAGGGGGCGCAGACGAGATACGCAGTATTTT. This gives the protein CASRDRDRGRRRDTQYF.

The rearrangement links TRBV4-3 to TRBJ2-1; D perhaps matches TRBD1 (6 bases). V lost 5 bases and J 5 bases, leaving 13 bases between the germline ends. Germline CDR1 reads LGHNA; CDR2 reads YSLEER. The CDR3 spans 14 residues. The CDR3 bases are TGCGCCAGCAGCGAATTGGCAGGGGACAATGAGCAGTTCTTC. Its translation is CASSELAGDNEQFF.

The V and J genes are TRBV30 and TRBJ1-1; no clear D gene. The CDR3 is 12 amino acids. Between the trimmed V and J ends, which lost 3 bases and 7 bases, there was a span of 12 bases. Looked up from germline, CDR1 is GTSNPN and CDR2 is SVGIG (reference sequence). CDR3: CAWSPFAGEAFF. The CDR3 bases are TGTGCCTGGAGCCCCTTCGCCGGTGAAGCTTTCTTT.

The chain employs TRBV7-6 and TRBJ2-3, with D perhaps matching TRBD2 (6 bases). Germline CDR1 and CDR2: SGHVS and FNYEAQ. This CDR3 region has 15 residues. V lost 5 bases and J lost 3, with 15 bases in between. This chain's CDR3 is CASSPRVEGTDTQYF. CDR3 coding DNA: TGTGCCAGCAGCCCACGCGTGGAGGGGACAGATACGCAGTATTTT. Based on the CDR3 plus reference TRBV7-6 and TRBJ2-3, the full variable domain is GAGVSQSPRYKVTKRGQDVALRCDPISGHVSLYWYRQALGQGPEFLTYFNYEAQQDKSGLPNDRFSAERPEGSISTLTIQRTEQRDSAMYRCASSPRVEGTDTQYFGPGTRLTVL.

This chain uses TRBV5-1 with TRBJ2-3; a possible D gene is TRBD1 (5 bases). CDR1 SGHRS and CDR2 YFSETQ come from the germline V gene. This CDR3 is built from 14 residues. Trimming took off 0 bases at V and 5 bases at J, with 10 bases between the two ends. CDR3 sequence reads: CASSLEGLGDTQYF. For the CDR3, the DNA is TGCGCCAGCAGCTTGGAGGGGCTAGGAGATACGCAGTATTTT. The full variable domain, its missing parts supplied by reference TRBV5-1 and TRBJ2-3, is KAGVTQTPRYLIKTRGQQVTLSCSPISGHRSVSWYQQTPGQGLQFLFEYFSETQRNKGNFPGRFSGRQFSNSRSEMNVSTLELGDSALYLCASSLEGLGDTQYFGPGTRLTVL.

V usage is TRBV12-5 and J usage is TRBJ1-2; perhaps TRBD1 as D (5 bases). V dropped 2 bases and J dropped 6 bases, with 16 bases sitting between them. Germline V gene sequence: CDR1 LGHNT, CDR2 FRNRAP. The CDR3 is 15 residues long. Here the CDR3 reads CASGLFLGGGHGYTF. CDR3 sequence (DNA): TGTGCTAGTGGTTTGTTCCTGGGGGGGGGTCATGGCTACACCTTC.

The rearrangement uses TRBV6-6 and TRBJ1-4, with D perhaps TRBD1 (6 bases). This CDR3 region has 14 residues. The ends were cut back, 7 bases at V and 5 bases at J, with 14 bases in the middle. CDR1 is MNHNY and CDR2 is SVGAGI in the germline V gene (reference sequence). The CDR3: CASTLQGSNEKLFF. CDR3 nucleotide sequence: TGTGCCAGCACTCTACAGGGTTCGAATGAAAAACTGTTTTTT.

This clone was seen a single time. The genes are TRBV18 and TRBJ1-1; D is perhaps TRBD1 (6 bases). CDR1 and CDR2 (germline): KGHSH, LQKENI. CDR3 size: 16 residues. The V and J ends lost 3 bases and 1 base respectively, with 15 bases between them. CDR3 nucleotide sequence: TGTGCCAGCTCACCCCCGGCCAGGGGACGGAACACTGAAGCTTTCTTT. This codes for CASSPPARGRNTEAFF.

The chain has TRBV19 and TRBJ2-5, with TRBD1 matching over 11 bases. The CDR3 spans 16 residues. With V trimmed by 4 bases and J by 2 bases, 6 bases remained unmatched. Germline-derived CDR1 and CDR2 are LNHDA and SQIVND (reference sequence). CDR3 sequence reads: CASSNLDRGRQETQYF. The CDR3 DNA is TGTGCCAGTAGTAACCTGGACAGGGGGCGGCAAGAGACCCAGTACTTC.

The chain employs TRBV11-3 and TRBJ2-5, with 8 bases matching TRBD2. Germline V lookup: CDR1 SGHNT, CDR2 YENEEA. Trimming at V came to 3 bases and at J to 5 bases, leaving 2 bases not matched to a gene. The CDR3 spans 13 residues. CDR3 bases: TGTGCCAGCAGCTTCCCGGGAGGGGAGACCCAGTACTTC. This encodes CASSFPGGETQYF. The full variable domain, completed using reference TRBV11-3 and TRBJ2-5, is EAGVVQSPRYKIIEKKQPVAFWCNPISGHNTLYWYLQNLGQGPELLIRYENEEAVDDSQLPKDRFSAERLKGVDSTLKIQPAELGDSAVYLCASSFPGGETQYFGPGTRLLVL.

The chain carries TRBV18 and TRBJ1-6, with 7 bases that match TRBD1. With 5 bases clipped from V and 0 bases from J, the junction kept 4 bases outside the gene matches. The CDR3 totals 16 residues. In germline, CDR1 is KGHSH, CDR2 LQKENI. CDR3 sequence: CASSNTGDSYNSPLHF. Here the CDR3 DNA reads TGTGCCAGCTCAAACACAGGGGACTCCTATAATTCACCCCTCCACTTT. Combining the CDR3 with reference TRBV18 and TRBJ1-6 gives the whole variable domain NAGVMQNPRHLVRRRGQEARLRCSPMKGHSHVYWYRQLPEEGLKFMVYLQKENIIDESGMPKERFSAEFPKEGPSILRIQQVVRGDSAAYFCASSNTGDSYNSPLHFGNGTRLTVT.

The rearrangement links TRBV7-6 to TRBJ2-7, with 8 nucleotides matching TRBD2. The V and J ends lost 3 bases and 0 bases, in that order; junction bases with no gene match: 7. The CDR3 spans 16 residues. Per the germline V gene, CDR1 is SGHVS and CDR2 is FNYEAQ. The DNA of the CDR3 is TGTGCCAGCAGCTTCGGCGGGAGGCCACGCTCCTACGAGCAGTACTTC. Its translation is CASSFGGRPRSYEQYF.

This chain uses TRBV7-6 with TRBJ2-1, with a possible D match to TRBD2 (6 bases). Per the germline V gene, CDR1 is SGHVS and CDR2 is FNYEAQ. The V end was cut by 3 bases, the J end by 4 bases, with 10 bases between. The CDR3 runs to 14 residues. The CDR3 is CASSLQREYNEQFF. The CDR3 DNA is TGTGCCAGCAGCTTGCAACGGGAGTACAATGAGCAGTTCTTC.

This rearrangement joins TRBV11-3 to TRBJ2-7, with 12 bases identical to TRBD2. This CDR3 has 15 amino acids. The germline V gene has CDR1 SGHNT and CDR2 YENEEA. The V gene end was trimmed by 5 bases and the J gene end by 2 bases; junction bases not matched to a gene: 4. CDR3 amino acids: CASSPASGGAYEQYF. The DNA for the CDR3 is TGTGCCAGCAGCCCAGCTAGCGGGGGGGCCTACGAGCAGTACTTC.

The chain uses TRBV9 and TRBJ2-1; possibly TRBD2 for D (5 bases). This CDR3 is built from 15 residues. The V end lost 0 bases, the J end lost 2 bases, and 9 bases lay between the germline ends. Germline V gene data show CDR1 as SGDLS and CDR2 as YYNGEE. This CDR3 reads CASSVGPGAYNEQFF. CDR3 nucleotide sequence: TGTGCCAGCAGCGTAGGGCCCGGGGCCTACAATGAGCAGTTCTTC.

The CDR3 is CASSVEGYLGSPLHF. The CDR3 bases are TGTGCCAGCAGTGTGGAGGGGTATTTGGGTTCACCCCTCCACTTT. The J gene is TRBJ1-6, the V gene TRBV6-1; TRBD1 is a possible D gene (5 bases). V lost 4 bases and J lost 9, with 16 bases in between. Germline V gene sequence: CDR1 MNHNS, CDR2 SASEGT. CDR3 length: 15 residues.

V usage is TRBV11-2 and J usage is TRBJ1-6; D is uncertain. The CDR3 totals 15 residues. V lost 0 bases and J 0 bases, leaving 3 bases between the germline ends. The germline gives CDR1 SGHAT, CDR2 FQNNGV. The CDR3 nucleotides read TGTGCCAGCAGCTTAGACAGCTCCTATAATTCACCCCTCCACTTT. This translates into CASSLDSSYNSPLHF. The entire variable domain, with the rest obtained from reference TRBV11-2 and TRBJ1-6, is as follows: EAGVAQSPRYKIIEKRQSVAFWCNPISGHATLYWYQQILGQGPKLLIQFQNNGVVDDSQLPKDRFSAERLKGVDSTLKIQPAKLEDSAVYLCASSLDSSYNSPLHFGNGTRLTVT.

V is TRBV19 and J is TRBJ1-5, with D possibly TRBD1 on 6 matching bases. Germline V gene data show CDR1 as LNHDA and CDR2 as SQIVND (reference sequence). V was trimmed by 1 base and J by 7 bases, leaving 14 bases between them. CDR3 length: 15 amino acids. CDR3 nucleotide sequence: TGTGCCAGTAGTATAGCGGCAGGGGAGGGCCAGCCCCAGCATTTT. This encodes CASSIAAGEGQPQHF.